This T cell receptor beta chain comes out of a study of blood T cell repertoires in COVID-19. Across the study: There were acute and convalescent COVID-19 samples, and they came from the United States, Italy and Spain.

Trimming shortened V by 3 bases and J by 3 bases, and 9 bases separated the two germline ends. Germline values: CDR1 MDHEN, CDR2 SYDVKM. The CDR3 is 14 residues long. Original processing notes: Reference gene primer amplification gave estimated nucleated cell counts. TCRdb's table, derived via immunoSEQ multiplex PCR, lists solely in-frame clones and lacks some. The V and J calls and clone size are taken from that table; D and trimming were inferred from the DNA. This table holds about 71,000 clones, about 80% found once. The clonotype was recovered from a man aged 65-85 years with acute or convalescent COVID-19. The genes are TRBV28 and TRBJ2-1; possibly TRBD2 for D (6 bases). What was sequenced was peripheral blood. In DNA, the CDR3 is TGTGCCAGCAGTTTGGGCGGGGACTACAATGAGCAGTTCTTC. Protein: CASSLGGDYNEQFF.